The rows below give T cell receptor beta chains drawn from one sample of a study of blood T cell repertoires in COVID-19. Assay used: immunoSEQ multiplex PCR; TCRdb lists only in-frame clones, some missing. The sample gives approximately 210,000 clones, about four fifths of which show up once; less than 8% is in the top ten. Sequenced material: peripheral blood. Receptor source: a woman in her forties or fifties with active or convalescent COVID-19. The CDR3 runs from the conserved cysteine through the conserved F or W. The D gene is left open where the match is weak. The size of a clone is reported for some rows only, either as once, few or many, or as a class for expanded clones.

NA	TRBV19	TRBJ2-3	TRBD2	TGTGCCTATTGGATCCTAGCGGGAGTAGATACGCAGTATTTT	CAYWILAGVDTQYF
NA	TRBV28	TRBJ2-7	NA	TGTGCCAGCAGTTTGCGCGAGCAGTACTTC	CASSLREQYF
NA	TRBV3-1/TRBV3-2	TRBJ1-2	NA	TGTGCCAGCAGTCACGAGGCGGACTATGGCTACACCTTC	CASSHEADYGYTF
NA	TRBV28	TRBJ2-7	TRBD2	TGTGCCAGCAGATGGGGACTAGCGGGATCCTACGAGCAGTACTTC	CASRWGLAGSYEQYF
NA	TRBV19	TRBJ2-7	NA	TGTGCCAGTCGATCCGGGACAAGGGCCGAGCAGTACTTC	CASRSGTRAEQYF
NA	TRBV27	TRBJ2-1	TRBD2	TGTGCCAGCAGTCCGTCTAGCGGGACCCTGGATGAGCAGTTCTTC	CASSPSSGTLDEQFF
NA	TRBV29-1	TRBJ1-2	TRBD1	TGCAGCCCCGGGACAGCTAACTATGGCTACACCTTC	CSPGTANYGYTF
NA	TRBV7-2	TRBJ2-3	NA	TGTGCCAGCAGCTTAGGGGTTGCGGTCACAGATACGCAGTATTTT	CASSLGVAVTDTQYF
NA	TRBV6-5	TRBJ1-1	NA	TGTGCCAGCACCTCTCGTGGGGGAGGCACTGAAGCTTTCTTT	CASTSRGGGTEAFF
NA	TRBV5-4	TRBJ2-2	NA	TGTGCCAGCAGCCCACGACCCCAGGTCGGGGAGCTGTTTTTT	CASSPRPQVGELFF
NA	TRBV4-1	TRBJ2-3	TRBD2	TGCGCCAGCAGCCAACTGGCGGGAGGTACGCAGTATTTT	CASSQLAGGTQYF
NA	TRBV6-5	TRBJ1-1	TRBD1	TGTGCCAGCAGTTACTCAAGGGGGCTCACTGAAGCTTTCTTT	CASSYSRGLTEAFF
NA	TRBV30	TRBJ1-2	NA	TGTGCCTGGACTCAACAAGGGGCTAACTATGGCTACACCTTC	CAWTQQGANYGYTF
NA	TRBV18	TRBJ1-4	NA	TGTGCCAGCTCACGCGGGGGGCCTGAAAAACTGTTTTTT	CASSRGGPEKLFF
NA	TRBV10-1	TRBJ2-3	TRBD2	TGCGCCAGCAGTGAGTCAAGCAGCGGGAGGGATACGCAGTATTTT	CASSESSSGRDTQYF
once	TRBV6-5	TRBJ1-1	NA	TGTGCCAGCAGTACATCCCGGGGCACTGAAGCTTTCTTT	CASSTSRGTEAFF
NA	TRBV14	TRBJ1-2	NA	TGTGCCAGCAGCCAAGATCGAGGCCCCACTTATGGCTACACCTTC	CASSQDRGPTYGYTF
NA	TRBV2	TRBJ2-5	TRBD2	TGTGCCAGCAGTGGCGGGGGGCCCTCTGTGGAGACCCAGTACTTC	CASSGGGPSVETQYF
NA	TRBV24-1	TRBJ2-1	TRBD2	TGTGCCACCAGTGATCCCCTACTAGGGAGGGTTAGACATGAGCAGTTCTTC	CATSDPLLGRVRHEQFF
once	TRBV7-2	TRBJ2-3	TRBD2	TGTGCCAGCAGCTTCCGGACTAGCGGGGGGAGCACAGATACGCAGTATTTT	CASSFRTSGGSTDTQYF
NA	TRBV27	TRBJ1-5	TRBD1	TGTGCCAGCAGTTTATTGGGGGACAGGGGGGGTAGCAATCAGCCCCAGCATTTT	CASSLLGDRGGSNQPQHF